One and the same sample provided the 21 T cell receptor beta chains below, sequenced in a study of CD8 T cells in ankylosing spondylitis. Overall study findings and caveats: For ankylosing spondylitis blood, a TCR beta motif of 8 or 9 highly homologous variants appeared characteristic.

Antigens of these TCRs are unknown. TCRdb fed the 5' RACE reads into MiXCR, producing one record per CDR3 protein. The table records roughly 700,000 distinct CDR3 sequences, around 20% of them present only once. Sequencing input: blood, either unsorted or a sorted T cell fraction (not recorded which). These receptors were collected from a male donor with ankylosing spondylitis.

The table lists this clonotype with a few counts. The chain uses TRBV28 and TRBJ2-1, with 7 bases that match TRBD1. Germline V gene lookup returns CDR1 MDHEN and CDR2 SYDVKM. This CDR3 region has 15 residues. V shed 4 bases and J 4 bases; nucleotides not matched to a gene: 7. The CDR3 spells CASSYRDRVYNEQFF. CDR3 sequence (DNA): TGTGCCAGCAGTTACCGGGACAGAGTTTACAATGAGCAGTTCTTC.

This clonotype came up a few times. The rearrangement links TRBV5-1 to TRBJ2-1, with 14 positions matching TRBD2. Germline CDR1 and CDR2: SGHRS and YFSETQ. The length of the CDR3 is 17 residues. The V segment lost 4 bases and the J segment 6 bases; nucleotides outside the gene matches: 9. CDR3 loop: CASSRGLAGVGRNEQFF. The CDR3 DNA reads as TGCGCCAGCAGCAGGGGACTAGCGGGAGTGGGGCGCAATGAGCAGTTCTTC.

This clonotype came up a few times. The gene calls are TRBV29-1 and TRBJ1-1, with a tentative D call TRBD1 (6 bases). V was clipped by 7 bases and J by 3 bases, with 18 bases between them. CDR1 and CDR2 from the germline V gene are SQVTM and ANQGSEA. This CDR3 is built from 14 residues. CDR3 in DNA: TGCAGCGCTTCCCAGGGGAATGATCACACTGAAGCTTTCTTT. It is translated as CSASQGNDHTEAFF.

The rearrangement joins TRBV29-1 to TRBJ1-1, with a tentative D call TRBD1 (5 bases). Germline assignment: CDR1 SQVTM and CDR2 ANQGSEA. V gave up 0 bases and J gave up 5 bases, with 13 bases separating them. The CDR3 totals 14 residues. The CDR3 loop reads CSVEDGGGVTEAFF. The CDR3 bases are TGCAGCGTTGAAGATGGCGGGGGGGTTACTGAAGCTTTCTTT.

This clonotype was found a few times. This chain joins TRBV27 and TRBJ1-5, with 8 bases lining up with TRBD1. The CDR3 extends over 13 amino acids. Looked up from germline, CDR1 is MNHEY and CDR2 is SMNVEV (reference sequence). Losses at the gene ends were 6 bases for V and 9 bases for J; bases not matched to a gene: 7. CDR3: CASSTGGTAPQHF. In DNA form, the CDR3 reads TGTGCCAGCAGCACAGGGGGGACGGCGCCCCAGCATTTT.

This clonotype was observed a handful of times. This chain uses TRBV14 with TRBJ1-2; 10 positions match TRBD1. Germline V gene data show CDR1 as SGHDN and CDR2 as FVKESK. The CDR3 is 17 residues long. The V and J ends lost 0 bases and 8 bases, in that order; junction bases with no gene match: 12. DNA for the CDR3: TGTGCCAGCAGCCAAGATGGAGGGACAGGGGCTCAACGGGGCTACACCTTC. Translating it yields CASSQDGGTGAQRGYTF.

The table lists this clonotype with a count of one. The CDR3 protein is CASSSPGLQFEQYF. The CDR3 bases are TGTGCCAGCAGCTCCCCGGGACTCCAGTTCGAGCAGTACTTC. The V gene is TRBV5-5, the J gene TRBJ2-7, with D perhaps matching TRBD2 (6 bases). In germline, CDR1 is SGHKS, CDR2 YYEKEE (reference sequence). The ends were cut back, 3 bases at V and 6 bases at J, with 16 bases in the middle. The CDR3 has 14 residues.

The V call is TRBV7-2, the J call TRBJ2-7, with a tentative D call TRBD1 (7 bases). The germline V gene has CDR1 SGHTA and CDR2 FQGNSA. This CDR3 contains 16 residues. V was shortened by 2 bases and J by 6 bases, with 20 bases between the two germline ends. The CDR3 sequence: CASSLNLGQRAGEQYF. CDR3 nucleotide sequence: TGTGCCAGCAGCTTAAATCTGGGACAGCGGGCCGGCGAGCAGTACTTC.

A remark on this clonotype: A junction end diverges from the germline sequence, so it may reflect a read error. Here the CDR3 DNA reads TGCAGCGCTGAAGTAGAGGCGGCGCTCTCCTACGAGCAGTACTTC. Protein product: CSAEVEAALSYEQYF. This sequence joins TRBV29-1 and TRBJ2-7, with D uncertain. From germline, CDR1 is SQVTM and CDR2 ANQGSEA. The CDR3 totals 15 residues.

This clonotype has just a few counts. CDR3 residues: CSARDLWGTAPGELFF. The CDR3 bases are TGCAGTGCTAGAGATTTATGGGGGACGGCACCCGGGGAGCTGTTTTTT. The chain carries TRBV20-1 and TRBJ2-2; either TRBD1 or TRBD2 may fit D (5 bases each). The CDR3 has 16 amino acids. Per the germline V gene, CDR1 is DFQATT and CDR2 is SNEGSKA (reference sequence). The V end lost 0 bases, the J end lost 6 bases, and 17 bases lay between the germline ends.

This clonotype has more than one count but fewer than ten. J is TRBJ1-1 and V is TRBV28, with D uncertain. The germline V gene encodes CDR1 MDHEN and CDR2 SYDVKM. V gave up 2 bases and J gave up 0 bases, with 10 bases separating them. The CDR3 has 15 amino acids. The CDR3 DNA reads TGTGCCAGCAGTTTACACAGCAAATTGAACACTGAAGCTTTCTTT. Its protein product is CASSLHSKLNTEAFF. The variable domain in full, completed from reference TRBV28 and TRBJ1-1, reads DVKVTQSSRYLVKRTGEKVFLECVQDMDHENMFWYRQDPGLGLRLIYFSYDVKMKEKGDIPEGYSVSREKKERFSLILESASTNQTSMYLCASSLHSKLNTEAFFGQGTRLTVV.

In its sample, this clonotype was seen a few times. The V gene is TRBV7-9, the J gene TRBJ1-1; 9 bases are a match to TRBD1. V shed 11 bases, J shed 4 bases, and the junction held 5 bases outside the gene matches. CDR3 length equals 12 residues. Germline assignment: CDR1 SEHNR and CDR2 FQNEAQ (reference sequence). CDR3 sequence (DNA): TGTGCCGGCGAGACAGGGGGCACTGAAGCTTTCTTT. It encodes CAGETGGTEAFF.

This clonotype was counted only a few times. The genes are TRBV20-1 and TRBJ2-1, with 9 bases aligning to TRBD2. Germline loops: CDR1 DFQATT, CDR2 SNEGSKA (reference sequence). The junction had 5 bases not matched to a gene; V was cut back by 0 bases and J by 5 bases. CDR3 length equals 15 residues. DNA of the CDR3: TGCAGTGCTAGAGATCCAGCGGGAGGCAACAATGAGCAGTTCTTC. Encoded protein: CSARDPAGGNNEQFF.

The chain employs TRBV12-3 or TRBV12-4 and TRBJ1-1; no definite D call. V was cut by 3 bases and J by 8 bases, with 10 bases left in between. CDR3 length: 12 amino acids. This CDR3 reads CASSLVGEEAFF. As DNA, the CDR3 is TGTGCCAGCAGTTTGGTTGGGGAAGAAGCTTTCTTT.

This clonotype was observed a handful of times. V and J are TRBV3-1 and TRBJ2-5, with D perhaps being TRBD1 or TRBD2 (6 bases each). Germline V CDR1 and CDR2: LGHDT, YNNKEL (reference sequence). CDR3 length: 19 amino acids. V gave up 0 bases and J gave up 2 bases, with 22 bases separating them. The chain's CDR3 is CASSQEGWGASRTQETQYF. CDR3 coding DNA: TGTGCCAGCAGCCAAGAGGGGTGGGGGGCTTCTCGAACTCAAGAGACCCAGTACTTC.

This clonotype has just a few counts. CDR3 sequence reads: CAISAGTGGRDTQYF. For the CDR3, the DNA is TGTGCCATCAGTGCCGGGACAGGGGGAAGAGATACGCAGTATTTT. This chain links TRBV10-3 with TRBJ2-3, with 11 bases lining up with TRBD1. There are 15 residues in the CDR3. CDR1 and CDR2 from the germline V gene are ENHRY and SYGVKD. V lost 4 bases, J lost 5 bases, and 5 bases stayed unmatched.

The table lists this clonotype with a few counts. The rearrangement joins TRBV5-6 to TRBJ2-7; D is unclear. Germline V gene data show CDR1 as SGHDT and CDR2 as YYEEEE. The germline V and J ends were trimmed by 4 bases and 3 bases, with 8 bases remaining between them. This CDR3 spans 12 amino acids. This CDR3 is CASSDGRYEQYF. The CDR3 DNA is TGTGCCAGCAGCGATGGCCGCTACGAGCAGTACTTC.

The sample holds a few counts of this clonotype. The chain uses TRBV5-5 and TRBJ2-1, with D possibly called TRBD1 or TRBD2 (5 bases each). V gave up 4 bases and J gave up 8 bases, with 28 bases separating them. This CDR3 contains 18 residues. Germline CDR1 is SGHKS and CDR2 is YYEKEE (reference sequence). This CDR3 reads CASSHLGGSRWGVDEQFF. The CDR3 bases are TGTGCCAGCAGCCACCTTGGGGGTTCGCGGTGGGGCGTTGATGAGCAGTTCTTC.

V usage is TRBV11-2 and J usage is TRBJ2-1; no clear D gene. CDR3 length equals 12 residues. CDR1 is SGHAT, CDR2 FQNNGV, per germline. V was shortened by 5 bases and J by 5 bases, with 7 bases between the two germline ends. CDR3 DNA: TGTGCCAGCAGCCCTACAAACAATGAGCAGTTCTTC. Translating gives CASSPTNNEQFF.

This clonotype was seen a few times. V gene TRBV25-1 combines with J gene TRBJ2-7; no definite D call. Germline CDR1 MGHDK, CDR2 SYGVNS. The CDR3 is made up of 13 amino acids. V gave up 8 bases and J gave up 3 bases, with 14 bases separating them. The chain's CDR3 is CASRAAGSYEQYF. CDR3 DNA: TGTGCCAGCCGGGCGGCAGGAAGCTACGAGCAGTACTTC.

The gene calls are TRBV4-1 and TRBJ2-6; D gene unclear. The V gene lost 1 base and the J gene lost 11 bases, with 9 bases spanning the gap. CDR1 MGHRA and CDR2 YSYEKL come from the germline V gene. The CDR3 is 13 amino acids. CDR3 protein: CASSQGVPDVLTF. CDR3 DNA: TGCGCCAGCAGCCAAGGAGTCCCTGACGTCCTGACTTTC.